Listed below are T cell receptor beta chains from one sample, sequenced in a study of blood T cell repertoires in COVID-19. The method was immunoSEQ multiplex PCR; TCRdb's version includes in-frame clones alone and lacks a portion of them. In the table there are about 220,000 clones, 86% of which are singletons. The specimen sequenced was PBMCs or T cells enriched from blood (not recorded which). The receptors were sampled from a woman in her thirties or forties with acute COVID-19. CDR3s include the opening cysteine and the closing phenylalanine or tryptophan. The order of the fields is CDR3 DNA, CDR3 protein, V gene, J gene, D gene, CDR3 length. A D gene is named only where the DNA matches it firmly.

cdr3_nt: TGCAGCGTAGGGACAGACACCGGGGAGCTGTTTTTT
cdr3_aa: CSVGTDTGELFF
v_call: TRBV29-1
j_call: TRBJ2-2
d_call: TRBD1
cdr3_length: 12

cdr3_nt: TGTGCCACCGGGGACGGGACAGCGTTAAACTATGGCTACACCTTC
cdr3_aa: CATGDGTALNYGYTF
v_call: TRBV6-5
j_call: TRBJ1-2
d_call: TRBD1
cdr3_length: 15

cdr3_nt: TGTGCCAGCAGCGCGGTGGACAGGGGGGGAAACTATGGCTACACCTTC
cdr3_aa: CASSAVDRGGNYGYTF
v_call: TRBV5-6
j_call: TRBJ1-2
d_call: TRBD1
cdr3_length: 16

cdr3_nt: TGTGCCTGGAGTGGTTGGGCGAGGGCGACTGAAGCTTTCTTT
cdr3_aa: CAWSGWARATEAFF
v_call: TRBV30
j_call: TRBJ1-1
d_call: -
cdr3_length: 14

cdr3_nt: TGCGCCAGCAGCCGCCCTGGGACTTGGGCTGAAGCTTTCTTT
cdr3_aa: CASSRPGTWAEAFF
v_call: TRBV5-1
j_call: TRBJ1-1
d_call: -
cdr3_length: 14

cdr3_nt: TGTGCCAGCAGCTTAAATCCCCGGGGCTATGGCTACACCTTC
cdr3_aa: CASSLNPRGYGYTF
v_call: TRBV7-3
j_call: TRBJ1-2
d_call: -
cdr3_length: 14

cdr3_nt: TGCGCCAGCAGCCAAGATTTCGAACAGGGGCCCACAGATACGCAGTATTTT
cdr3_aa: CASSQDFEQGPTDTQYF
v_call: TRBV4-1
j_call: TRBJ2-3
d_call: TRBD1
cdr3_length: 17

cdr3_nt: TGTGCCACCAGTGATACCGGGAACAACTATGGCTACACCTTC
cdr3_aa: CATSDTGNNYGYTF
v_call: TRBV24-1
j_call: TRBJ1-2
d_call: -
cdr3_length: 14

cdr3_nt: TGTGCCAGCAGCGTCGTCGGGACTAGGAGCAATGAGCAGTTCTTC
cdr3_aa: CASSVVGTRSNEQFF
v_call: TRBV9
j_call: TRBJ2-1
d_call: TRBD2
cdr3_length: 15

cdr3_nt: TGTGCCAGCACTTATCGCGGGGTCTACACCTTC
cdr3_aa: CASTYRGVYTF
v_call: TRBV12-3/TRBV12-4
j_call: TRBJ1-2
d_call: -
cdr3_length: 11

cdr3_nt: TGCGCCAGCAGCTTCGGGTATGGCTACACCTTC
cdr3_aa: CASSFGYGYTF
v_call: TRBV5-1
j_call: TRBJ1-2
d_call: -
cdr3_length: 11

cdr3_nt: TGTGCCAGCAGTGAGGACAGGGGGCGAGATCAGCCCCAGCATTTT
cdr3_aa: CASSEDRGRDQPQHF
v_call: TRBV6-1
j_call: TRBJ1-5
d_call: TRBD1
cdr3_length: 15

cdr3_nt: TGTGCCAGCAGCCCAGACAGTTACCAGCCCCAGCATTTT
cdr3_aa: CASSPDSYQPQHF
v_call: TRBV27
j_call: TRBJ1-5
d_call: -
cdr3_length: 13

cdr3_nt: TGTGCCAGCAGCTTAACAGGGGCGAACACCGGGGAGCTGTTTTTT
cdr3_aa: CASSLTGANTGELFF
v_call: TRBV7-2
j_call: TRBJ2-2
d_call: TRBD1
cdr3_length: 15

cdr3_nt: TGCGCCAGCAGCTTGGGAGCGAACACCGGGGAGCTGTTTTTT
cdr3_aa: CASSLGANTGELFF
v_call: TRBV5-1
j_call: TRBJ2-2
d_call: -
cdr3_length: 14

cdr3_nt: TGTGCCAGCAGCGTAGTACCGACACTCAGTCAGCCCCAGCATTTT
cdr3_aa: CASSVVPTLSQPQHF
v_call: TRBV9
j_call: TRBJ1-5
d_call: -
cdr3_length: 15